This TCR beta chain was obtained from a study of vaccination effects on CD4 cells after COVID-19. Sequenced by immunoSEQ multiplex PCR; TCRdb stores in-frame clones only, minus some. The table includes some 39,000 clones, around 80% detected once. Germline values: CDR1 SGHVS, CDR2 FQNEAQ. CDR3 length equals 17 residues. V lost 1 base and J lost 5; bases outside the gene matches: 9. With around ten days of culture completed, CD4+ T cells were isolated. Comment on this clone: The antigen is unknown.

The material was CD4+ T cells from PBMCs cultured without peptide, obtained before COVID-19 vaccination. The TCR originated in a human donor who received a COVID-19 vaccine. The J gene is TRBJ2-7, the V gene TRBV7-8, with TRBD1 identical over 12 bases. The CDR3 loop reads CASSLGRPGQGAHEQYV. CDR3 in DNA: TGTGCCAGCAGCTTAGGGAGACCGGGACAGGGGGCCCACGAGCAGTACGTC.